The 2 T cell receptor beta chains reported below all come from one sample, sequenced in a study of cytomegalovirus exposure and HLA in healthy donors. This PCR relied on a set of 60 Vbeta primers and 13 Jbeta primers. This table comes from immunoSEQ multiplex PCR, and its TCRdb copy is limited to in-frame clones, with some not included. The sample has fewer than 80,000 clones, 65% to 75% seen once. The sequencing sample was made of PBMCs. The receptors derive from a woman in her sixties in good health and CMV-seropositive.

The chain links TRBV7-2 to TRBJ2-1, with D possibly TRBD2 on 6 matching bases. CDR3 size: 16 residues. From germline, CDR1 is SGHTA and CDR2 FQGNSA. V shed 5 bases and J shed 8 bases, with 22 bases lying between them. In DNA, the CDR3 is TGTGCCAGCAGCCTAATCTCAAGGGGCGGGAAACATGAGCAGTTCTTC. Translating it yields CASSLISRGGKHEQFF.

The chain combines TRBV25-1 with TRBJ2-5; D perhaps matches TRBD1 (6 bases). The length of the CDR3 is 14 residues. V dropped 5 bases and J dropped 4 bases, with 14 bases sitting between them. Germline V gives CDR1 MGHDK, CDR2 SYGVNS. The DNA of the CDR3 is TGTGCCAGCAGTTCAGCTCAGGGGCGAGAGACCCAGTACTTC. It encodes CASSSAQGRETQYF.